These 31 T cell receptor beta chains came from one sample sequenced in a study of blood T cell repertoires in COVID-19. Assay: immunoSEQ multiplex PCR; the TCRdb copy retains only in-frame clones and omits some. The table records 310,000 or so clones, about 91% of them present only once. Input material: PBMCs or T cells enriched from blood (not recorded which). The source of these receptors is a woman aged 18-35 years who had recovered from COVID-19.

This rearrangement joins TRBV27 to TRBJ1-2; 7 nucleotides match TRBD1. This CDR3 has 13 amino acids. Germline CDR1 reads MNHEY; CDR2 reads SMNVEV (reference sequence). V lost 3 bases and J lost 8; bases outside the gene matches: 6. In DNA form, the CDR3 reads TGTGCCAGCAGTTTGACAGGGTGGGTCGGCTACACCTTC. Translation: CASSLTGWVGYTF.

Details on this clone: The same CDR3 also results from other DNA sequences found in this sample. This chain joins TRBV7-3 and TRBJ1-1, with D hard to call. Germline CDR1 and CDR2: SGHTA and FQGTGA. The length of the CDR3 is 13 residues. The ends were cut back, 2 bases at V and 0 bases at J, with 4 bases in the middle. The CDR3 sequence: CASSLQVNTEAFF. The CDR3 nucleotides are TGTGCCAGCAGCTTACAGGTGAACACTGAAGCTTTCTTT.

The chain joins TRBV28 to TRBJ1-5; TRBD1 is a possible D gene (5 bases). Per the germline V gene, CDR1 is MDHEN and CDR2 is SYDVKM. The V end lost 7 bases, the J end lost 6 bases, and 19 bases lay between the germline ends. The CDR3 contains 15 residues. This chain's CDR3 is CASIEGREVGQPQHF. The DNA for the CDR3 is TGTGCCAGCATAGAGGGCAGGGAGGTAGGTCAGCCCCAGCATTTT.

The chain carries TRBV2 and TRBJ1-1; TRBD1 is a possible D gene (5 bases). Germline CDR1 is SNHLY and CDR2 is FYNNEI. The length of the CDR3 is 14 residues. The V and J ends lost 1 base and 5 bases respectively, with 11 bases between them. The CDR3 loop reads CASSEVRGRTEAFF. DNA for the CDR3: TGTGCCAGCAGTGAAGTTCGGGGGAGGACTGAAGCTTTCTTT.

The genes are TRBV4-2 and TRBJ1-4; D unclear. Germline-derived CDR1 and CDR2 are LGHNA and YNFKEQ. The CDR3 length is 13 residues. V was cut by 7 bases and J by 7 bases, with 13 bases left in between. CDR3 loop: CASTYGRGEKLFF. Written as DNA, the CDR3 is TGTGCCAGCACATACGGACGGGGTGAAAAACTGTTTTTT.

The chain recombines TRBV6-2 or TRBV6-3 with TRBJ2-3, with 8 nucleotides matching TRBD2. The CDR3 runs to 14 residues. The germline CDR1 and CDR2 sequences are MNHEY and SVGEGT. V trimming: 2 bases; J trimming: 6 bases; junction bases outside the gene matches: 4. CDR3 in DNA: TGTGCCAGCAGTTACGACGGGAGGGCCGATACGCAGTATTTT. It specifies CASSYDGRADTQYF.

This chain connects TRBV29-1 to TRBJ2-2; possible D gene TRBD2, 6 bases. Trimming stripped 6 bases from V and 2 bases from J, with 13 bases between. CDR3 length: 14 residues. Germline V gene lookup returns CDR1 SQVTM and CDR2 ANQGSEA. The CDR3 here is CSVLRDFNTGELFF. In nucleotides, the CDR3 is TGCAGCGTGCTCCGGGACTTCAACACCGGGGAGCTGTTTTTT.

The CDR3 nucleotides are TGTGCCATCAGTGAGTCACTAGCGGAGACCTACGAGCAGTACTTC. It encodes CAISESLAETYEQYF. The chain employs TRBV10-3 and TRBJ2-7; 8 bases map to TRBD2. The CDR3 sequence is 15 residues long. Germline CDR1 reads ENHRY; CDR2 reads SYGVKD. V lost 0 bases, J lost 2 bases, and 3 bases stayed unmatched.

The chain uses TRBV11-3 and TRBJ2-2; 8 nucleotides align to TRBD1. The CDR3 contains 15 residues. Losses at the gene ends were 5 bases for V and 0 bases for J; bases not matched to a gene: 2. Germline V lookup: CDR1 SGHNT, CDR2 YENEEA. CDR3 coding DNA: TGTGCCAGCAGCCAACAGGGGGCGAACACCGGGGAGCTGTTTTTT. Translated, it gives CASSQQGANTGELFF.

This clone was observed once. The genes are TRBV14 and TRBJ2-3; TRBD2 might be the D (5 bases). This CDR3 region has 17 residues. Looked up from germline, CDR1 is SGHDN and CDR2 is FVKESK. The V gene lost 0 bases and the J gene lost 0 bases, with 13 bases spanning the gap. The CDR3 sequence: CASSQDLTDWSTDTQYF. CDR3 in DNA: TGTGCCAGCAGCCAAGATCTAACGGACTGGAGCACAGATACGCAGTATTTT.

The chain recombines TRBV16 with TRBJ1-3; TRBD1 might be the D (5 bases). This CDR3 has 15 residues. V dropped 0 bases and J dropped 0 bases, with 6 bases sitting between them. Germline V CDR1 and CDR2: KGHSY, FQNENV. CDR3 DNA: TGTGCCAGCAGCCAATCGGGGCTCTCTGGAAACACCATATATTTT. Its protein product is CASSQSGLSGNTIYF.

V usage is TRBV6-5 and J usage is TRBJ2-3, with 10 positions matching TRBD2. CDR1 and CDR2 (germline): MNHEY, SVGAGI. This CDR3 has 15 residues. Unmatched junction bases numbered 10, after V lost 9 bases and J lost 4 bases. This chain's CDR3 is CASRLAGGSADTQYF. In nucleotides, the CDR3 is TGTGCCAGTAGGTTAGCGGGGGGTAGCGCAGATACGCAGTATTTT.

The chain combines TRBV28 with TRBJ2-1, with 7 bases fitting TRBD2. This CDR3 is 17 amino acids long. The germline V gene has CDR1 MDHEN and CDR2 SYDVKM. After removal of 6 bases from V and 0 bases from J, the junction contained 11 bases not matched to a gene. The CDR3 DNA reads as TGTGCCAGCAGGGGGGGGTCTTGGGCAGCCTCCTACAATGAGCAGTTCTTC. Translating gives CASRGGSWAASYNEQFF.

This clone was seen just once. The V and J genes are TRBV5-1 and TRBJ2-7; 9 bases agree with TRBD1. Germline V gene sequence: CDR1 SGHRS, CDR2 YFSETQ. CDR3 length equals 14 residues. Unmatched junction bases numbered 6, after V lost 6 bases and J lost 2 bases. The CDR3 region has the DNA TGCGCCAGCACCCCGGGACAGGGAACCTACGAGCAGTACTTC. Protein: CASTPGQGTYEQYF.

The chain recombines TRBV7-2 with TRBJ2-7; 9 bases line up with TRBD1. V trimming: 4 bases; J trimming: 2 bases; junction bases outside the gene matches: 12. CDR1 SGHTA and CDR2 FQGNSA come from the germline V gene. The CDR3 covers 17 residues. The CDR3 DNA is TGTGCCAGCAGCTGGCAATCCGGGACAGGGCGGACCTACGAGCAGTACTTC. It is translated as CASSWQSGTGRTYEQYF.

CDR3 coding DNA: TGTGCCAGCAGCTTAGGTCAGGCGGGGGGACACGAGCAGTACTTC. Residues: CASSLGQAGGHEQYF. The chain has TRBV7-9 and TRBJ2-7; 8 bases agree with TRBD2. CDR1 is SEHNR and CDR2 is FQNEAQ in the germline V gene (reference sequence). This CDR3 spans 15 amino acids. The J segment lost 5 bases and the V segment lost 1 base, leaving 7 bases of the junction unmatched.

J is TRBJ1-3 and V is TRBV7-2, with D perhaps matching TRBD1 (6 bases). Germline-derived CDR1 and CDR2 are SGHTA and FQGNSA. CDR3 length: 17 residues. The V gene lost 0 bases and the J gene lost 0 bases, with 12 bases spanning the gap. DNA of the CDR3: TGTGCCAGCAGCTTAGCCCGGGGGGCGAGCTCTGGAAACACCATATATTTT. This encodes CASSLARGASSGNTIYF.

This clone was detected only once. This chain uses TRBV19 with TRBJ2-1, with TRBD2 identical over 9 bases. Per the germline V gene, CDR1 is LNHDA and CDR2 is SQIVND (reference sequence). This CDR3 is 15 amino acids long. V was clipped by 6 bases and J by 3 bases; unmatched bases: 6. CDR3 residues: CASRRGLAGYNEQFF. CDR3 coding DNA: TGTGCCAGTAGGAGGGGACTAGCAGGCTACAATGAGCAGTTCTTC.

The V and J genes are TRBV6-1 and TRBJ1-3; no reliable D call. The V end was cut by 3 bases, the J end by 4 bases, with 19 bases between. The germline CDR1 and CDR2 sequences are MNHNS and SASEGT. The CDR3 extends over 17 amino acids. The CDR3 DNA sequence: TGTGCCAGCAGTGACCCGAACGACGGAGGGTCAGGAAACACCATATATTTT. Protein sequence: CASSDPNDGGSGNTIYF.

The V and J genes are TRBV6-6 and TRBJ1-4, with D perhaps matching TRBD1 (6 bases). The germline gives CDR1 MNHNY, CDR2 SVGAGI (reference sequence). With 4 bases removed from V and 7 bases from J, the gap between germline ends came to 7 bases. The CDR3 spans 12 residues. CDR3 bases: TGTGCCAGCAGTTCACAGGGTGAAAAACTGTTTTTT. Translated, it gives CASSSQGEKLFF.

V and J are TRBV7-6 and TRBJ2-5; 9 bases are shared with TRBD1. The germline CDR1 and CDR2 sequences are SGHVS and FNYEAQ. The CDR3 contains 15 residues. V trimming: 5 bases; J trimming: 4 bases; junction bases outside the gene matches: 8. The CDR3 loop reads CASSQNRGLRETQYF. In DNA form, the CDR3 reads TGTGCCAGCAGCCAGAACAGGGGGCTTAGAGAGACCCAGTACTTC.

The chain couples TRBV7-2 to TRBJ2-1; D possibly corresponds to TRBD1 (6 bases). CDR1 is SGHTA, CDR2 FQGNSA, per germline. The length of the CDR3 is 14 residues. V lost 2 bases, J lost 2 bases, and 7 bases lay in between. DNA for the CDR3: TGTGCCAGCAGCTTAAGGACAGCCTACAATGAGCAGTTCTTC. It translates to CASSLRTAYNEQFF. Full variable domain (rest looked up from reference TRBV7-2 and TRBJ2-1): GAGVSQSPSNKVTEKGKDVELRCDPISGHTALYWYRQSLGQGLEFLIYFQGNSAPDKSGLPSDRFSAERTGGSVSTLTIQRTQQEDSAVYLCASSLRTAYNEQFFGPGTRLTVL.

This clone showed up just a few times. Within the sample, other DNA sequences also encode this same CDR3. The rearrangement links TRBV5-8 to TRBJ1-5; a weak D match, TRBD1 (6 bases). Trimming removed 2 bases from V and 0 bases from J, with 9 bases in between. The CDR3 extends over 15 amino acids. Germline lookup yields CDR1 SGHTS and CDR2 YDEGEE. The CDR3 spells CASSLQGYSNQPQHF. DNA for the CDR3: TGTGCCAGCAGCTTACAGGGATATAGCAATCAGCCCCAGCATTTT.

As DNA, the CDR3 is TGTGCCAGCCGCCCTTTGGGACAGCTATTTACTAACTATGGCTACACCTTC. Protein product: CASRPLGQLFTNYGYTF. J is TRBJ1-2 and V is TRBV4-2, with 7 bases identical to TRBD1. The CDR3 totals 17 residues. CDR1 and CDR2 from the germline V gene are LGHNA and YNFKEQ. V trimming: 8 bases; J trimming: 0 bases; junction bases outside the gene matches: 15.

V and J are TRBV3-1 (or the pseudogene TRBV3-2) and TRBJ2-7; a weak D match, TRBD2 (7 bases). This CDR3 has 15 amino acids. Germline-derived CDR1 and CDR2 are LGHDT and YNNKEL (reference sequence). V lost 1 base, J lost 3 bases, and 13 bases lay in between. CDR3: CASSQVRGEGYEQYF. For the CDR3, the DNA is TGTGCCAGCAGCCAAGTGAGGGGGGAGGGCTACGAGCAGTACTTC.

The count of this clone is one. This rearrangement joins TRBV28 to TRBJ1-2; D is uncertain. The CDR3 spans 16 residues. Germline V CDR1 and CDR2: MDHEN, SYDVKM. The V gene lost 1 base and the J gene lost 3 bases, with 15 bases spanning the gap. In DNA, the CDR3 is TGTGCCAGCAGTTTATCCCCCCTTGGCGAGGACTATGGCTACACCTTC. Translation gives CASSLSPLGEDYGYTF.

This clone was found once. The chain is built from TRBV19 and TRBJ2-2; D is perhaps TRBD1 (5 bases). Trimming took off 9 bases at V and 5 bases at J, with 16 bases between the two ends. The CDR3 is 14 amino acids. The germline V gene encodes CDR1 LNHDA and CDR2 SQIVND (reference sequence). The CDR3 region has the DNA TGTGCCAGCGAGATGGGGCTTCAGACCGGGGAGCTGTTTTTT. Its translation: CASEMGLQTGELFF.

This clone showed up just once. The J gene is TRBJ2-5, the V gene TRBV28; 7 bases are shared with TRBD2. Unmatched junction bases numbered 10, after V lost 6 bases and J lost 0 bases. Germline assignment: CDR1 MDHEN and CDR2 SYDVKM. CDR3 length: 16 residues. The CDR3 reads CASSFRGRGNQETQYF. CDR3 DNA sequence: TGTGCCAGCAGCTTTCGGGGGAGGGGAAACCAAGAGACCCAGTACTTC.

The V gene is TRBV7-8, the J gene TRBJ2-7, with TRBD2 matching over 10 bases. From germline, CDR1 is SGHVS and CDR2 FQNEAQ. The CDR3 runs to 17 residues. With 3 bases clipped from V and 3 bases from J, the junction kept 11 bases outside the gene matches. Here the CDR3 DNA reads TGTGCCAGCAGCTTTGGGCTAGCGGGAGAACTAATCTACGAGCAGTACTTC. Protein product: CASSFGLAGELIYEQYF.

A remark on this clone: In the same sample, other DNA sequences code for this CDR3. The chain uses TRBV24-1 and TRBJ2-1; TRBD1 agrees at 8 bases. Trimming removed 4 bases from V and 4 bases from J; junction bases left unmatched: 2. From germline, CDR1 is KGHDR and CDR2 SFDVKD. This CDR3 region has 14 residues. The CDR3: CATSEQGAYNEQFF. For the CDR3, the DNA is TGTGCCACCAGTGAGCAGGGGGCATACAATGAGCAGTTCTTC.

In nucleotides, the CDR3 is TGTGCCAGCAGTTCAGCGGGAGGGGGCGAGCAGTACTTC. Translated, it gives CASSSAGGGEQYF. The rearrangement uses TRBV6-5 and TRBJ2-7; 10 bases match TRBD2. The CDR3 totals 13 residues. The junction had 3 bases not matched to a gene; V was cut back by 4 bases and J by 6 bases. The germline gives CDR1 MNHEY, CDR2 SVGAGI.